This T cell receptor beta chain came from a study of Graves' ophthalmopathy and Graves' hyperthyroidism. For the study at large: Peripheral blood sampling occurred at initial diagnosis, before any treatment.

This CDR3 is built from 16 residues. In germline, CDR1 is MNHNS, CDR2 SASEGT. Trimming took 6 bases from V and 0 from J, leaving 15 bases between them. This clonotype was seen repeatedly, ten times or more. Amplification from RNA transcripts yielded the TCR beta CDR3 regions. First-round RT-PCR employed HTBI primers, with a second-round multiplex PCR after it. TCRdb reprocessed the multiplex PCR reads with MiXCR, giving one entry per CDR3 protein. The repertoire holds 360,000 or so distinct CDR3 sequences, around 20% seen once, with roughly 1.5% in the top ten. This sequence was found in a young woman with Graves' ophthalmopathy. The V call is TRBV6-1, the J call TRBJ1-5; D is undetermined. Sequenced input: peripheral blood. The CDR3 is CASSGPTLNSNQPQHF. Here the CDR3 DNA reads TGTGCCAGCAGCGGCCCTACCCTGAATAGCAATCAGCCCCAGCATTTT.